These T cell receptor beta chains were read from a single sample in a study of shared clonotypes between healthy human individuals. The protocol was immunoSEQ multiplex PCR, while the TCRdb copy is restricted to in-frame clones and leaves out a portion. The data hold a few million clones, with 90% to 96% observed a single time. Sequenced material: naive CD4+ T cells sorted from blood. These receptors all come from a man aged 18 to 35 in good health. Both conserved end residues are part of each CDR3. Fields, in order: V gene, D gene, J gene, clone size, CDR3 DNA, CDR3 protein. A D gene is named only where the DNA matches it firmly. Clone size is shown for a subset of rows, as once, few, many or a class of expanded clone.

TRBV1	.	TRBJ2-1	.	TGCACCAGCAGCCACCCCCCCGTACTAGCTCCTGAGCAGTTCTTC	CTSSHPPVLAPEQFF
TRBV10-2	.	TRBJ2-1	.	TGCGCCACCGGAGCAGAGGGCTACAATGAGCAGTTCTTC	CATGAEGYNEQFF
TRBV5-4	.	TRBJ1-1	.	TGTGCCAGCAGCTTCGGGCAGATGAACACTGAAGCTTTCTTT	CASSFGQMNTEAFF
TRBV10-1	.	TRBJ1-1	.	TGCGCCAGCAGTGAGTCGTTGTTCACTGAAGCTTTCTTT	CASSESLFTEAFF
TRBV5-1	.	TRBJ1-4	.	TGCGCCAGCAGGTGGACAGAGGGTGAAAAACTGTTTTTT	CASRWTEGEKLFF
TRBV5-1	.	TRBJ2-3	few	TGCGCCAGCAGCTCAACAGGATATAGCACAGATACGCAGTATTTT	CASSSTGYSTDTQYF
TRBV18	TRBD1	TRBJ2-2	once	TGTGCCAGCTTCCAGGACAGGGGTGGCACCGGGGAGCTGTTTTTT	CASFQDRGGTGELFF
TRBV7-2	TRBD1	TRBJ2-1	.	TGTGCCAGCAGCTACGGGACAGGAACTTACAATGAGCAGTTCTTC	CASSYGTGTYNEQFF
TRBV19	.	TRBJ1-5	.	TGTGCCAGTACCATCATTGGGACGGCGAACAATCAGCCCCAGCATTTT	CASTIIGTANNQPQHF
TRBV11-2	TRBD1	TRBJ2-5	.	TGTGCCAGCGGACGGGACAGGGGGCAAGAGACCCAGTACTTC	CASGRDRGQETQYF
TRBV28	.	TRBJ2-1	.	TGTGCCAGCAGAGAAGGGCCTAAACTAACCTACAATGAGCAGTTCTTC	CASREGPKLTYNEQFF
TRBV29-1	.	TRBJ2-3	.	TGCAGCGTTAAGGGGGGAGCGGGGCGCACAGATACGCAGTATTTT	CSVKGGAGRTDTQYF